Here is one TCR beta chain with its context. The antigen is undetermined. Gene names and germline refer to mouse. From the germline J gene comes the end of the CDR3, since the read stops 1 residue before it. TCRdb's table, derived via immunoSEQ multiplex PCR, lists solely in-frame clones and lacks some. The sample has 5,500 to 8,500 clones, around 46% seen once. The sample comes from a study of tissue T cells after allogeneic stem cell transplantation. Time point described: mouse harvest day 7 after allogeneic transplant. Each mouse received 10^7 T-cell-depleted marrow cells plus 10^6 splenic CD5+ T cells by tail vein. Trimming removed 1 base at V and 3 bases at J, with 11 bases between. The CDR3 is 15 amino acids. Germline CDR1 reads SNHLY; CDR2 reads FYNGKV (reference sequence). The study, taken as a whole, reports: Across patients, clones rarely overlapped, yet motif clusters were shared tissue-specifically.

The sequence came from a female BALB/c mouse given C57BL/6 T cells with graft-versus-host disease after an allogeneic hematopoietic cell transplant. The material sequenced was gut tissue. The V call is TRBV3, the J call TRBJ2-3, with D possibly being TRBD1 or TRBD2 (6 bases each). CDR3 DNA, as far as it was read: TGTGCCAGCAGCTTAGGGGGGCGCTTCGCAGAAACGCTGTAT. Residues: CASSLGGRFAETLY. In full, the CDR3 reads CASSLGGRFAETLYF.